A single sample gave rise to the 19 T cell receptor beta chains below, sequenced in a study of T cell responses to AZD1222 COVID-19 vaccine. Profiling relied on immunoSEQ multiplex PCR, and the TCRdb table lists in-frame clones only, not all of them. The sample lists about 88,000 clones, just over 90% occurring once. Sequenced here: peripheral blood, sampled on day 0 of AZD1222 vaccination. The receptor set was obtained from an adult in good health.

The V call is TRBV19, the J call TRBJ2-1; D ambiguous. The CDR3 has 13 residues. Germline loops: CDR1 LNHDA, CDR2 SQIVND (reference sequence). V was clipped by 1 base and J by 7 bases, with 8 bases between them. Here the CDR3 DNA reads TGTGCCAGTAGTATAGTGGGTTGGAATGAGCAGTTCTTC. Its protein product is CASSIVGWNEQFF.

This sequence joins TRBV5-1 and TRBJ2-1; TRBD2 matches at 9 bases. Losses at the gene ends were 0 bases for V and 2 bases for J; bases not matched to a gene: 0. The CDR3 runs 15 residues. Germline lookup yields CDR1 SGHRS and CDR2 YFSETQ. CDR3 sequence (DNA): TGCGCCAGCAGCTTGGCTAGCGGGACCTACAATGAGCAGTTCTTC. Protein sequence: CASSLASGTYNEQFF.

The chain uses TRBV6-2 or TRBV6-3 and TRBJ2-7, with a tentative D call TRBD1 (6 bases). Trimming left V 2 bases short and J 5 bases short, with 16 bases between. There are 15 residues in the CDR3. Germline CDR1 is MNHEY and CDR2 is SVGEGT. The CDR3 sequence is CASSYLQGLRDEQYF. The CDR3 nucleotides read TGTGCCAGCAGTTACCTACAGGGTTTGAGAGACGAGCAGTACTTC.

The chain has TRBV27 and TRBJ2-2; 8 bases fit TRBD1. Trimming removed 1 base from V and 7 bases from J; junction bases left unmatched: 5. This CDR3 has 15 residues. CDR1 MNHEY and CDR2 SMNVEV come from the germline V gene (reference sequence). CDR3 bases: TGTGCCAGCAGTTTATGGCAGGGGGCGGACGGGGAGCTGTTTTTT. Amino acids: CASSLWQGADGELFF.

V is TRBV2 and J is TRBJ1-4, with 7 positions matching TRBD1. The germline V gene has CDR1 SNHLY and CDR2 FYNNEI. V shed 11 bases and J 2 bases; nucleotides not matched to a gene: 2. This CDR3 is 12 amino acids long. CDR3 in amino acids: CAQGGTNEKLFF. The CDR3 DNA sequence: TGTGCCCAGGGGGGGACTAATGAAAAACTGTTTTTT.

The J gene is TRBJ2-1, the V gene TRBV5-1; TRBD2 aligns across 7 bases. The CDR3 spans 16 residues. Losses at the gene ends were 0 bases for V and 9 bases for J; bases not matched to a gene: 12. Germline V CDR1 and CDR2: SGHRS, YFSETQ. The CDR3 reads CASSLEASGPLGEQFF. In nucleotides, the CDR3 is TGCGCCAGCAGCTTGGAGGCTAGCGGTCCCCTTGGTGAGCAGTTCTTC.

This sequence joins TRBV19 and TRBJ2-1, with TRBD1 matching 10 bases. The germline V gene has CDR1 LNHDA and CDR2 SQIVND (reference sequence). The V segment lost 3 bases and the J segment 5 bases; nucleotides outside the gene matches: 7. The CDR3 is made up of 16 amino acids. CDR3 region: CASSIRTGGADNEQFF. The CDR3 nucleotides read TGTGCCAGTAGTATCCGGACAGGGGGAGCGGACAATGAGCAGTTCTTC.

This clone was detected once. The chain is built from TRBV28 and TRBJ2-1; weak D call: TRBD1 (5 bases). Deletions cut 5 bases from V and 8 bases from J, with 16 bases between. There are 14 residues in the CDR3. Germline V gene lookup returns CDR1 MDHEN and CDR2 SYDVKM. CDR3 region: CASSLPSRVDEQFF. The CDR3 region has the DNA TGTGCCAGCAGTCTCCCTTCCAGGGTCGATGAGCAGTTCTTC.

The chain recombines TRBV7-2 with TRBJ2-7; TRBD2 is a possible D gene (6 bases). The ends were cut back, 0 bases at V and 4 bases at J, with 13 bases in the middle. Germline V gene data show CDR1 as SGHTA and CDR2 as FQGNSA. The CDR3 is made up of 15 amino acids. CDR3 loop: CASSLALVGGYEQYF. The DNA for the CDR3 is TGTGCCAGCAGCTTAGCGTTGGTGGGAGGTTACGAGCAGTACTTC.

The CDR3 loop is CAITGTGAGANVLTF. As DNA, the CDR3 is TGTGCCATCACCGGGACAGGGGCCGGGGCCAACGTCCTGACTTTC. This sequence joins TRBV10-3 and TRBJ2-6; the match to TRBD1 covers 10 bases. Trimming cost V 7 bases and J 4 bases; bases outside gene matches: 4. The germline gives CDR1 ENHRY, CDR2 SYGVKD. The CDR3 totals 15 residues.

The gene calls are TRBV14 and TRBJ2-7; tentatively, D is TRBD2 (5 bases). Germline lookup yields CDR1 SGHDN and CDR2 FVKESK. This CDR3 spans 17 amino acids. Trimming pared 4 bases from V and 3 bases from J, leaving 22 bases between. This chain's CDR3 is CASSPFRGSLGVYEQYF. The CDR3 DNA is TGTGCCAGCAGCCCCTTCCGGGGTTCCCTTGGGGTCTACGAGCAGTACTTC.

This clone occurred once. The chain employs TRBV9 and TRBJ2-2; D perhaps matches TRBD1 (5 bases). In germline, CDR1 is SGDLS, CDR2 YYNGEE. This CDR3 region has 15 residues. V was cut by 4 bases and J by 5 bases, with 15 bases left in between. In DNA, the CDR3 is TGTGCCAGCAGCCCCCTAGACAGTTTTACCGGGGAGCTGTTTTTT. This encodes CASSPLDSFTGELFF. The complete variable domain, with remaining parts taken from reference TRBV9 and TRBJ2-2, reads DSGVTQTPKHLITATGQRVTLRCSPRSGDLSVYWYQQSLDQGLQFLIQYYNGEERAKGNILERFSAQQFPDLHSELNLSSLELGDSALYFCASSPLDSFTGELFFGEGSRLTVL.

The chain couples TRBV6-5 to TRBJ1-2, with a possible D match to TRBD1 (6 bases). The CDR3 sequence is 12 residues long. Trimming pared 5 bases from V and 4 bases from J, leaving 8 bases between. Looked up from germline, CDR1 is MNHEY and CDR2 is SVGAGI. The CDR3 is CASSPDSYGYTF. The DNA of the CDR3 is TGTGCCAGCAGTCCGGACAGCTATGGCTACACCTTC.

The chain is built from TRBV6-2 or TRBV6-3 and TRBJ1-5, with 7 bases aligning to TRBD1. CDR3 length equals 16 residues. V lost 6 bases and J lost 6; bases outside the gene matches: 14. Looked up from germline, CDR1 is MNHEY and CDR2 is SVGEGT. Written as DNA, the CDR3 is TGTGCCAGCAGCCCTACCTCAGGGGGGAAGGGTCAGCCCCAGCATTTT. This translates into CASSPTSGGKGQPQHF.

The rearrangement uses TRBV2 and TRBJ1-6; possibly TRBD1 for D (5 bases). Trimming shortened V by 4 bases and J by 7 bases, and 11 bases separated the two germline ends. The CDR3 consists of 14 residues. Germline V gene sequence: CDR1 SNHLY, CDR2 FYNNEI. CDR3 sequence reads: CASSVREGNSPLHF. The CDR3 DNA reads TGTGCCAGCAGTGTTAGGGAGGGGAATTCACCCCTCCACTTT.

This chain links TRBV3-1 (or the pseudogene TRBV3-2) with TRBJ2-7; TRBD1 agrees at 7 bases. With 1 base clipped from V and 7 bases from J, the junction kept 7 bases outside the gene matches. This CDR3 spans 14 amino acids. Germline V gene lookup returns CDR1 LGHDT and CDR2 YNNKEL (reference sequence). Written as DNA, the CDR3 is TGTGCCAGCAGCCAAGCCTCGACAGGGACGGAGCAGTACTTC. Its translation is CASSQASTGTEQYF.

The V gene is TRBV18, the J gene TRBJ1-1; TRBD1 agrees at 8 bases. CDR1 is KGHSH and CDR2 is LQKENI in the germline V gene. This CDR3 has 14 amino acids. The V segment lost 7 bases and the J segment 3 bases; nucleotides outside the gene matches: 7. The CDR3 nucleotides read TGTGCCAGCTTCACACAGGGGGAAGACACTGAAGCTTTCTTT. As protein: CASFTQGEDTEAFF.

Note on this clone: The same CDR3 arises from other DNA sequences in this sample as well. The gene calls are TRBV7-2 and TRBJ2-7, with D unresolved. In germline, CDR1 is SGHTA, CDR2 FQGNSA. V lost 1 base and J 2 bases, leaving 12 bases between the germline ends. This CDR3 contains 15 residues. The CDR3 DNA sequence: TGTGCCAGCAGCTTAGGATCTGGCAAAACCTACGAGCAGTACTTC. It specifies CASSLGSGKTYEQYF.

J is TRBJ2-1 and V is TRBV27; D call uncertain. Trimming took 4 bases from V and 3 from J, leaving 10 bases between them. CDR1 is MNHEY, CDR2 SMNVEV, per germline (reference sequence). The CDR3 totals 14 residues. For the CDR3, the DNA is TGTGCCAGCAGTTCAATTGGGCTCTACAATGAGCAGTTCTTC. Amino acid sequence: CASSSIGLYNEQFF.